These 13 T cell receptor beta chains were all obtained from the same sample, sequenced in a study of cytomegalovirus exposure and HLA in healthy donors (dated by TCRdb to 2015 to 2018). Library creation used the immunoSEQ multiplex PCR assay. For the multiplex PCR, a mixture combining 60 forward primers for TCR Vbeta segments and 13 reverse primers for TCR Jbeta segments was used. TCRdb carries this immuneACCESS record with in-frame sequences only. Its versions omit some clonotypes, under half of them owing to an unresolved V gene in the studies checked, with the rest unexplained. The sample table shows fewer than 180,000 clones, and roughly 80% are seen once. About 3.7% of the sample belongs to the ten largest clones. Material: PBMCs. The source of these receptors is a human donor in good health.

In this sample, this clone turned up a few times. The chain joins TRBV9 to TRBJ2-3, with 12 bases aligning to TRBD1. Looked up from germline, CDR1 is SGDLS and CDR2 is YYNGEE. Losses at the gene ends were 4 bases for V and 3 bases for J; bases not matched to a gene: 15. The CDR3 runs to 19 residues. CDR3 DNA sequence: TGTGCCAGCAGCTTGAGGGGGGGACAGGGGGCTTTGAGGACAGATACGCAGTATTTT. Its translation: CASSLRGGQGALRTDTQYF.

This chain connects TRBV11-2 to TRBJ2-1; D may be TRBD1 (5 bases). With 0 bases removed from V and 1 base from J, the gap between germline ends came to 7 bases. The length of the CDR3 is 15 residues. Germline V gives CDR1 SGHAT, CDR2 FQNNGV. The CDR3 protein is CASSLDRTSYNEQFF. As DNA, the CDR3 is TGTGCCAGCAGCTTAGATCGGACATCCTACAATGAGCAGTTCTTC. The complete variable domain, with remaining parts taken from reference TRBV11-2 and TRBJ2-1, reads EAGVAQSPRYKIIEKRQSVAFWCNPISGHATLYWYQQILGQGPKLLIQFQNNGVVDDSQLPKDRFSAERLKGVDSTLKIQPAKLEDSAVYLCASSLDRTSYNEQFFGPGTRLTVL.

V gene TRBV19 combines with J gene TRBJ2-5, with TRBD1 matching over 9 bases. V trimming: 4 bases; J trimming: 5 bases; junction bases outside the gene matches: 8. The CDR3 totals 15 residues. Germline V gene data show CDR1 as LNHDA and CDR2 as SQIVND (reference sequence). This chain's CDR3 is CASSSRDRVRETQYF. DNA for the CDR3: TGTGCCAGTAGTAGCCGGGACAGGGTACGGGAGACCCAGTACTTC.

The chain has TRBV4-1 and TRBJ2-3, with 9 bases aligning to TRBD2. The junction had 14 bases not matched to a gene; V was cut back by 0 bases and J by 1 base. This CDR3 is 20 amino acids long. Germline V lookup: CDR1 MGHRA, CDR2 YSYEKL. The CDR3 here is CASSQDNELAGQWGTDTQYF. The CDR3, as DNA: TGCGCCAGCAGCCAAGATAACGAACTAGCGGGCCAGTGGGGCACAGATACGCAGTATTTT.

J is TRBJ2-7 and V is TRBV6-5; 7 nucleotides agree with TRBD2. V gave up 10 bases and J gave up 0 bases; unmatched junction bases: 9. This CDR3 has 14 amino acids. Germline V lookup: CDR1 MNHEY, CDR2 SVGAGI. As DNA, the CDR3 is TGTGCCATCCAACGAGGACTAGGCTCCTACGAGCAGTACTTC. It yields the protein CAIQRGLGSYEQYF.

This chain joins TRBV2 and TRBJ1-3; TRBD1 is a possible D gene (5 bases). The germline V and J ends were trimmed by 8 bases and 2 bases, with 16 bases remaining between them. The CDR3 is made up of 15 amino acids. Germline V gene lookup returns CDR1 SNHLY and CDR2 FYNNEI. The CDR3 here is CASRIQGSAGNTIYF. The CDR3 DNA reads TGTGCCAGCCGGATCCAGGGAAGTGCTGGAAACACCATATATTTT.

As DNA, the CDR3 is TGTGCCAGCAGCTTACCCCGGACTAGAGTAGAGACCCAGTACTTC. Protein sequence: CASSLPRTRVETQYF. V is TRBV7-9 and J is TRBJ2-5; the match to TRBD2 covers 7 bases. Trimming removed 2 bases from V and 4 bases from J; junction bases left unmatched: 7. CDR1 is SEHNR and CDR2 is FQNEAQ in the germline V gene (reference sequence). The CDR3 consists of 15 residues. Together with reference TRBV7-9 and TRBJ2-5, the CDR3 gives the full variable domain: DTGVSQNPRHKITKRGQNVTFRCDPISEHNRLYWYRQTLGQGPEFLTYFQNEAQLEKSRLLSDRFSAERPKGSFSTLEIQRTEQGDSAMYLCASSLPRTRVETQYFGPGTRLLVL.

The chain employs TRBV4-1 and TRBJ2-7; 11 positions agree with TRBD2. From germline, CDR1 is MGHRA and CDR2 YSYEKL. CDR3 size: 15 residues. V was pared by 1 base and J by 6 bases, with 5 bases of the junction left unmatched. CDR3 nucleotide sequence: TGCGCCAGCAGCCAAGCCCTAGCGGGAGGAAGCGAGCAGTACTTC. The encoded protein is CASSQALAGGSEQYF.

This chain joins TRBV2 and TRBJ2-1; the match to TRBD2 covers 9 bases. Germline loops: CDR1 SNHLY, CDR2 FYNNEI. This CDR3 comprises 13 residues. V was clipped by 4 bases and J by 11 bases; unmatched bases: 6. This chain's CDR3 is CASSASSGKKQFF. CDR3 nucleotide sequence: TGTGCCAGCAGTGCTTCTAGCGGGAAAAAGCAGTTCTTC.

V and J are TRBV11-3 and TRBJ2-2; D is undetermined. V was shortened by 5 bases and J by 3 bases, with 7 bases between the two germline ends. CDR3 length equals 13 residues. Germline V CDR1 and CDR2: SGHNT, YENEEA. CDR3 sequence reads: CASSRLDTGELFF. The CDR3 nucleotides are TGTGCCAGCAGCCGACTTGACACCGGGGAGCTGTTTTTT. Looking up the rest from reference TRBV11-3 and TRBJ2-2 gives the full variable domain: EAGVVQSPRYKIIEKKQPVAFWCNPISGHNTLYWYLQNLGQGPELLIRYENEEAVDDSQLPKDRFSAERLKGVDSTLKIQPAELGDSAVYLCASSRLDTGELFFGEGSRLTVL.

The V call is TRBV28, the J call TRBJ1-2, with a possible D match to TRBD1 (6 bases). This CDR3 spans 14 amino acids. Trimming pared 7 bases from V and 2 bases from J, leaving 14 bases between. From germline, CDR1 is MDHEN and CDR2 SYDVKM. CDR3 region: CASTLQGPNYGYTF. CDR3 nucleotides: TGTGCCAGCACCCTACAGGGTCCAAACTATGGCTACACCTTC.

The rearrangement uses TRBV6-5 and TRBJ1-2; TRBD1 agrees at 7 bases. CDR1 MNHEY and CDR2 SVGAGI come from the germline V gene. The CDR3 consists of 14 residues. The junction had 10 bases not matched to a gene; V was cut back by 8 bases and J by 4 bases. The CDR3 nucleotides read TGTGCCAGCGGAGCCGTCGGGACAGCCTATGGCTACACCTTC. This codes for CASGAVGTAYGYTF.

With regard to this clone: The junction departs from germline at one end; a sequencing error may be responsible. The rearrangement joins TRBV29-1 to TRBJ1-2; 8 bases fit TRBD1. CDR3 length: 12 residues. Germline CDR1 reads SQVTM; CDR2 reads ANQGSEA. The CDR3 coding sequence is TGCAGCGTCGAAGGACAGGGTAGTGGCTACACCTTC. This codes for CSVEGQGSGYTF. Together with reference TRBV29-1 and TRBJ1-2, the CDR3 gives the full variable domain: SAVISQKPSRDICQRGTSLTIQCQVDSQVTMMFWYRQQPGQSLTLIATANQGSEATYESGFVIDKFPISRPNLTFSTLTVSNMSPEDSSIYLCSVEGQGSGYTFGSGTRLTVV.